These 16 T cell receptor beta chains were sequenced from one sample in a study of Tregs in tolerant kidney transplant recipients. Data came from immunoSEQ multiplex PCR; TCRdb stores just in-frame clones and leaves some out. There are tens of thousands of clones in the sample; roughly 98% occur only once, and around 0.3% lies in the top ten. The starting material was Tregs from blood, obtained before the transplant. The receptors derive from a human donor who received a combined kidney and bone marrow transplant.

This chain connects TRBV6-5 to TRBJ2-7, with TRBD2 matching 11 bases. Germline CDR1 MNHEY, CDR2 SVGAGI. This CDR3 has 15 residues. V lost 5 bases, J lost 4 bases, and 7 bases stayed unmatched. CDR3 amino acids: CASSARLAGTYEQYF. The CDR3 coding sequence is TGTGCCAGCAGTGCCCGACTAGCGGGAACGTACGAGCAGTACTTC.

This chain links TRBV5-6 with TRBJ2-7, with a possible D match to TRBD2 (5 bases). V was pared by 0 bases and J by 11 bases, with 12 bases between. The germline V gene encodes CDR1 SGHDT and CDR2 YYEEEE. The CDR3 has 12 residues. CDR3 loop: CASSLAGLWKYF. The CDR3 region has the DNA TGTGCCAGCAGCTTGGCCGGACTTTGGAAGTACTTC.

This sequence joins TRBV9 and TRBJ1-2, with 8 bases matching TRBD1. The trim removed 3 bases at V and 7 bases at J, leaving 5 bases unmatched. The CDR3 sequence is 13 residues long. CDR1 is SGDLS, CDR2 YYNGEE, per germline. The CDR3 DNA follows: TGTGCCAGCAGCGAATTGACAGGGGTTGGCTACACCTTC. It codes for CASSELTGVGYTF.

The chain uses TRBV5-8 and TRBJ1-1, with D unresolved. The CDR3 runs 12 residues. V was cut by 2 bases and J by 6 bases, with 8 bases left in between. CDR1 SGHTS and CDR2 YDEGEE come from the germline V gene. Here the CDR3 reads CASSFIRPEAFF. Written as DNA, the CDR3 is TGTGCCAGCAGCTTTATCAGGCCTGAAGCTTTCTTT.

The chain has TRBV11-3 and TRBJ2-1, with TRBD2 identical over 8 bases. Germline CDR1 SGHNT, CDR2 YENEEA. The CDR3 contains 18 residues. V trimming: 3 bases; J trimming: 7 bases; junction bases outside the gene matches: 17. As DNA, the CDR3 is TGTGCCAGCAGCTTGCACACGACTAGCGTCCAGGGGAGGAATGAGCAGTTCTTC. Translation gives CASSLHTTSVQGRNEQFF.

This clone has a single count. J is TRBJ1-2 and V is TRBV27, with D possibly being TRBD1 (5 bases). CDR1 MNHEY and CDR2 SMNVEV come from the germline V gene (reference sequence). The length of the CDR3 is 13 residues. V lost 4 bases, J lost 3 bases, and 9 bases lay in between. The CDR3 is CASSSQGYYGYTF. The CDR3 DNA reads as TGTGCCAGCAGTTCGCAGGGCTACTATGGCTACACCTTC.

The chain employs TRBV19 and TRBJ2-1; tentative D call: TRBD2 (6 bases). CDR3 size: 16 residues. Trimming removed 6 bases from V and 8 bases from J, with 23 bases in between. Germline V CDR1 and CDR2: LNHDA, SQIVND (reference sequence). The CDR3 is CASSPREYGSNDEQFF. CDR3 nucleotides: TGTGCCAGTAGCCCGAGGGAATACGGGAGTAACGATGAGCAGTTCTTC.

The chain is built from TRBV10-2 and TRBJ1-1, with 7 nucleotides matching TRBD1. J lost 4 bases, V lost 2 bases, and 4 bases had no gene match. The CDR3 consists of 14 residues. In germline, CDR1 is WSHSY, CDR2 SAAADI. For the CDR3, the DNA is TGCGCCAGCAGTGAGAACCGGGACAGCACTGAAGCTTTCTTT. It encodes CASSENRDSTEAFF.

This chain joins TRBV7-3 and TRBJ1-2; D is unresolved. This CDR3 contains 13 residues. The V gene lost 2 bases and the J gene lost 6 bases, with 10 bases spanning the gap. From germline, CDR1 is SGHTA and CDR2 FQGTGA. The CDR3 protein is CASSLSGLDGYTF. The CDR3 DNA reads TGTGCCAGCAGCTTATCTGGCTTGGATGGCTACACCTTC.

CDR3 protein: CASSLYRDRVTMNTEAFF. The CDR3 DNA is TGTGCCAGCAGCTTGTACCGGGACAGGGTCACGATGAACACTGAAGCTTTCTTT. The chain links TRBV5-6 to TRBJ1-1, with 9 bases that match TRBD1. Germline values: CDR1 SGHDT, CDR2 YYEEEE. The CDR3 spans 18 residues. With V trimmed by 1 base and J by 0 bases, 10 bases remained unmatched.

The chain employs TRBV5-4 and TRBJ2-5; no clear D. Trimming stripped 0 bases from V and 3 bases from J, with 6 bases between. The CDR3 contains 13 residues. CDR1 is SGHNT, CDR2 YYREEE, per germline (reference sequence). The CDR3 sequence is CASSLALKETQYF. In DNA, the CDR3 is TGTGCCAGCAGCTTGGCTTTAAAAGAGACCCAGTACTTC.

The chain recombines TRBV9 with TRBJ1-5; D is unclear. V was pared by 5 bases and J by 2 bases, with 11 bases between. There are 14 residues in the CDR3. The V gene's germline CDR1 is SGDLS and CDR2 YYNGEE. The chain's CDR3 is CASRRWPGNQPQHF. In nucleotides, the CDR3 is TGTGCCAGCAGACGCTGGCCTGGCAATCAGCCCCAGCATTTT.

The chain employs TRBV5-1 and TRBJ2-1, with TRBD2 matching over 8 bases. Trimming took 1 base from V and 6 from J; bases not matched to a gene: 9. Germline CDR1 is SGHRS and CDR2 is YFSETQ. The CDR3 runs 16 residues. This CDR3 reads CASSLIWSGGPNEQFF. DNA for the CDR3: TGCGCCAGCAGCTTGATTTGGTCGGGAGGGCCCAATGAGCAGTTCTTC.

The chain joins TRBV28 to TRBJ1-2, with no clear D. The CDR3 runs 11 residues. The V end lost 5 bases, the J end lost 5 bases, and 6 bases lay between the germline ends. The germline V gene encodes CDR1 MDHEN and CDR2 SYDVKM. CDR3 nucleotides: TGTGCCAGCAGTCAGTTTTATGGCTACACCTTC. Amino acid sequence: CASSQFYGYTF.

The CDR3 bases are TGTGCCAGCAGCAATTGGCGTTTTGTCCTAGCGGTTACAGATACGCAGTATTTT. Translation gives CASSNWRFVLAVTDTQYF. The chain is built from TRBV21-1 and TRBJ2-3; the D call of TRBD2 is as the table states it, not checked on the DNA. TRBV21-1 is an annotated pseudogene. The CDR3 has 18 residues.

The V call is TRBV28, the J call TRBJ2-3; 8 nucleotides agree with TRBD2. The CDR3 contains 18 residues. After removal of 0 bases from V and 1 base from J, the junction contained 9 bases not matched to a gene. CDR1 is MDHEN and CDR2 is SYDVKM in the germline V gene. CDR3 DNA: TGTGCCAGCAGTTTATGGGCGGGGGGCACGACCGGCACAGATACGCAGTATTTT. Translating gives CASSLWAGGTTGTDTQYF.